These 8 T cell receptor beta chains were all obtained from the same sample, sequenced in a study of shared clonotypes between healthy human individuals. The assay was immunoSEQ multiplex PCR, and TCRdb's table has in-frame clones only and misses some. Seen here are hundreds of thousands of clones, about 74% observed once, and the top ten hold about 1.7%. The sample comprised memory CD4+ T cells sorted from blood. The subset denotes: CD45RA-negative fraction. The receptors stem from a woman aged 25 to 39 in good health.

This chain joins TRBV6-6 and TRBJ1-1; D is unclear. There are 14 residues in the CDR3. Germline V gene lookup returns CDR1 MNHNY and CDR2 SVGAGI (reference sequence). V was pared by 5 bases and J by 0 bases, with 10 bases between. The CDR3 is CASSRDPMNTEAFF. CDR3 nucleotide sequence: TGTGCCAGCAGTAGGGATCCCATGAACACTGAAGCTTTCTTT.

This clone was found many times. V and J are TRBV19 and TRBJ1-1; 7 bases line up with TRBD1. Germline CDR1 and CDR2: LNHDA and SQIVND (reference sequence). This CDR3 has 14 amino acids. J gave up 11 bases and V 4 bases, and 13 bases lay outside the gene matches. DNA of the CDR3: TGTGCCAGTAGTACCCAAACAGGGGTGGGAGTCGCTTTCTTT. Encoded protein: CASSTQTGVGVAFF.

CDR3 amino acids: CASSQDRLAGGRETQYF. The CDR3 coding sequence is TGCGCCAGCAGCCAAGATAGACTAGCGGGAGGGCGGGAGACCCAGTACTTC. This chain links TRBV4-1 with TRBJ2-5, with 14 positions matching TRBD2. The CDR3 extends over 17 amino acids. V trimming: 0 bases; J trimming: 5 bases; junction bases outside the gene matches: 5. Germline loops: CDR1 MGHRA, CDR2 YSYEKL.

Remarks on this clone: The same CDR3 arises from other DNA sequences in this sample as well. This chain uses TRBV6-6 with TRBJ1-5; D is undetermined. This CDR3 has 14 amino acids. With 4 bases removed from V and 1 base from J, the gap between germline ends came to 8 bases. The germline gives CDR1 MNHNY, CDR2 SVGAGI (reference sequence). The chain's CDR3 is CASSLGGSNQPQHF. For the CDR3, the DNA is TGTGCCAGCAGTTTGGGCGGGAGCAATCAGCCCCAGCATTTT.

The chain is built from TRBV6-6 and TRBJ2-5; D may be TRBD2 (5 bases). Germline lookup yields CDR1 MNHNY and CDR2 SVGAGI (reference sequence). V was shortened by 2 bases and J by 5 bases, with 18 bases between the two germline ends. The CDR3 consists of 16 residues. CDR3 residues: CASSYDSAGRGETQYF. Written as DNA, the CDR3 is TGTGCCAGCAGTTACGACTCGGCCGGCCGCGGGGAGACCCAGTACTTC.

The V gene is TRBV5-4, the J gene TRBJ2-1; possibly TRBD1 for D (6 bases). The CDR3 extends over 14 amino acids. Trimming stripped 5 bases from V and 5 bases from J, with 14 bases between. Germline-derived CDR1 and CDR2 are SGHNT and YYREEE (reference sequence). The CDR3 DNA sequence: TGTGCCAGCAGTTTTGACAGGTCCAACAATGAGCAGTTCTTC. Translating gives CASSFDRSNNEQFF.

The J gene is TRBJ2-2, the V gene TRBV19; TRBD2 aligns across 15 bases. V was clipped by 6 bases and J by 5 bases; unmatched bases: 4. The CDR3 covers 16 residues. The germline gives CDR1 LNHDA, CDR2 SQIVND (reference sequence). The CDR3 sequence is CASRTGTSGRTGELFF. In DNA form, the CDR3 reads TGTGCCAGTAGAACCGGGACTAGCGGGAGGACCGGGGAGCTGTTTTTT.

The CDR3: CASMSPPTYEQYF. CDR3 nucleotides: TGCGCCAGCATGTCCCCGCCCACCTACGAGCAGTACTTC. The chain joins TRBV10-2 to TRBJ2-7; D remains ambiguous. Germline V gene lookup returns CDR1 WSHSY and CDR2 SAAADI. The CDR3 contains 13 residues. Trimming stripped 7 bases from V and 2 bases from J, with 12 bases between.